A selection of T cell receptor beta chains follows, all from one sample in a study of identical twins. MiXCR, run by TCRdb on the 5' RACE reads, gives a single entry per CDR3 protein. The repertoire holds hundreds of thousands of distinct CDR3 sequences, over 15% seen once, with less than 15% in the top ten. A further study also used this sample, focusing on T cells expressing NK-cell markers.

Input material: PBMCs. These receptors were obtained from a woman aged 18-29 years in good health. CDR3s include the opening cysteine and the closing phenylalanine or tryptophan. D genes are given only for firm matches. Size tells how often a clone was seen (once, few, many) or the class of an expanded clone, and some rows leave it out.

TRBJ1-2,.,TRBV11-2,.,CASSSSGGQAIVGYSF,TGTGCCAGCAGCTCCTCGGGAGGGCAGGCAATCGTGGGCTACTCCTTC
TRBJ1-1,TRBD1,TRBV6-1,few,CASFLTGTGTKNTEAFF,TGTGCCAGCTTTCTTACCGGGACAGGGACCAAGAACACTGAAGCTTTCTTT
TRBJ2-2,TRBD2,TRBV4-2,few,CASSQGTSGGPDTGELFF,TGTGCCAGCAGCCAAGGGACTAGCGGGGGCCCGGACACCGGGGAGCTGTTTTTT
TRBJ1-2,.,TRBV14,.,CASSQDGGNYGYTF,TGTGCCAGCAGCCAAGATGGCGGGAACTATGGCTACACCTTC
TRBJ1-1,.,TRBV7-2,.,CASSSTWALTEAFF,TGTGCCAGCAGCTCGACTTGGGCGCTCACTGAAGCTTTCTTT
TRBJ2-2,TRBD2,TRBV5-1,.,CASSPSGGRTGELFF,TGCGCCAGCAGTCCGAGCGGGGGGCGCACCGGGGAGCTGTTTTTT
TRBJ1-5,.,TRBV20-1,few,CSAGGQDHQPQHF,TGCAGTGCGGGCGGGCAGGATCATCAGCCCCAGCATTTT
TRBJ2-1,.,TRBV7-2,many,CASSFGSGSYNEQFF,TGTGCCAGCAGCTTTGGTAGCGGTTCCTACAATGAGCAGTTCTTC
TRBJ2-5,.,TRBV6-5,.,CASSYPRNAGETQYF,TGTGCCAGCAGTTACCCCCGGAACGCAGGAGAGACCCAGTACTTC
TRBJ2-1,TRBD2,TRBV20-1,few,CSAQTGTRSNEQFF,TGCAGTGCACAGACCGGGACTAGGTCCAATGAGCAGTTCTTC
TRBJ2-1,.,TRBV18,.,CASSKAGPPSYNEQFF,TGTGCCAGCTCAAAAGCGGGTCCCCCCTCCTACAATGAGCAGTTCTTC
TRBJ2-4,.,TRBV20-1,few,CSASPRVANIQYF,TGCAGTGCTAGCCCCAGGGTAGCGAACATTCAGTACTTC
TRBJ2-7,.,TRBV2,.,CASSGFHHSHSYEQYF,TGTGCCAGCAGTGGATTCCACCATTCTCACTCCTACGAGCAATACTTC
TRBJ2-5,TRBD1,TRBV7-2,.,CASSPTGTAETQYF,TGTGCCAGCAGCCCGACAGGGACGGCAGAGACCCAGTACTTC
TRBJ2-7,.,TRBV4-3,.,CASSQDSSGIYEQYF,TGCGCCAGCAGCCAAGATAGTAGCGGAATCTACGAGCAGTACTTC
TRBJ2-3,.,TRBV12-3/TRBV12-4,few,CASSVRLFTDTQYF,TGTGCCAGCAGTGTCCGGCTATTCACAGATACGCAGTATTTT
TRBJ2-1,.,TRBV6-2/TRBV6-3,few,CASSFAGADEQFF,TGTGCCAGCAGTTTCGCAGGGGCGGATGAGCAGTTCTTC
TRBJ2-1,.,TRBV5-1,.,CASSLLGSGVYNEQFF,TGCGCCAGCAGCTTGTTGGGTAGCGGAGTTTACAATGAGCAGTTCTTC
TRBJ1-2,.,TRBV10-3,.,CAISAHSTGSLYGYTF,TGTGCCATCAGTGCCCACTCGACAGGTTCCCTCTATGGCTACACCTTC
TRBJ2-7,.,TRBV29-1,.,CSVVGGAPREQYF,TGCAGCGTTGTGGGGGGAGCCCCTCGCGAGCAGTACTTC
TRBJ2-2,TRBD1,TRBV5-1,few,CASSQTGENTGELFF,TGCGCCAGCAGCCAGACAGGGGAAAACACCGGGGAGCTGTTTTTT
TRBJ2-6,.,TRBV9,few,CASSYPTGPSGANVLTF,TGTGCCAGCAGCTATCCGACAGGACCCTCTGGGGCCAACGTCCTGACTTTC
TRBJ2-7,.,TRBV29-1,.,CSVGTGLAYEQYF,TGCAGCGTTGGGACGGGACTCGCCTACGAGCAGTACTTC
TRBJ2-7,TRBD2,TRBV3-1,.,CASSASLAGGEQYF,TGTGCCAGCAGCGCCTCCCTGGCGGGGGGCGAGCAGTACTTC
TRBJ2-1,TRBD2,TRBV20-1,.,CSARDPGTSVDNEQFF,TGCAGTGCTAGAGATCCCGGGACTAGCGTAGACAATGAGCAGTTCTTC
TRBJ2-7,.,TRBV19,.,CAIRRRSYEQYF,TGTGCCATCCGCCGGCGGTCCTACGAGCAGTACTTC
TRBJ2-2,.,TRBV6-1,few,CASSAGDLNTGELFF,TGTGCCAGCAGTGCCGGAGACCTGAACACCGGGGAGCTGTTTTTT
TRBJ2-1,.,TRBV29-1,few,CSVEDGRGSFF,TGCAGCGTTGAAGATGGTCGGGGGTCGTTCTTC
TRBJ2-7,TRBD2,TRBV7-2,few,CASSLGTSVFVEQYF,TGTGCCAGCAGCTTAGGGACTAGCGTGTTTGTCGAGCAGTACTTC
TRBJ2-5,.,TRBV12-3/TRBV12-4,many,CASGRDNQETQYF,TGTGCCAGTGGACGGGACAACCAAGAGACCCAGTACTTC
TRBJ1-1,.,TRBV12-3/TRBV12-4,few,CASVPSGVGTEAFF,TGTGCCAGCGTCCCCTCGGGGGTGGGGACTGAAGCTTTCTTT
TRBJ1-2,.,TRBV20-1,.,CSASTGTGYTF,TGCAGTGCCTCGACAGGAACCGGCTACACCTTC
TRBJ2-5,.,TRBV12-3/TRBV12-4,.,CASSALGGGETQYF,TGTGCCAGCAGTGCCCTAGGGGGGGGAGAGACCCAGTACTTC
TRBJ2-2,.,TRBV6-2/TRBV6-3,.,CASSYSSSGNTGELFF,TGTGCCAGCAGTTACTCGTCGAGTGGAAACACCGGGGAGCTGTTTTTT
TRBJ2-7,TRBD1,TRBV6-1,.,CASSPRRTGGGDEQYF,TGTGCCAGCAGTCCGAGGCGGACAGGGGGCGGCGACGAGCAGTACTTC
TRBJ2-7,TRBD1,TRBV30,.,CAWSLGTGVSYEQYF,TGTGCCTGGAGCCTCGGGACAGGGGTGTCCTACGAGCAGTACTTC
TRBJ1-5,.,TRBV19,.,CASGSNQPQHF,TGTGCCAGTGGTAGCAATCAGCCCCAGCATTTT
TRBJ2-3,.,TRBV5-1,.,CASSSQRTEIDTQYF,TGCGCCAGCAGTTCTCAGAGAACCGAGATAGATACGCAGTATTTT
TRBJ1-5,TRBD1,TRBV5-1,many,CASSSGQGDQPQHF,TGTGCCAGCAGTTCGGGACAGGGAGATCAGCCCCAGCATTTT
TRBJ2-5,TRBD1,TRBV5-1,few,CASSRDRGKEETQYF,TGCGCCAGCAGCCGAGACAGGGGCAAAGAGGAGACCCAGTACTTC
TRBJ1-1,TRBD1,TRBV20-1,few,CSARDFTGGPEAFF,TGCAGTGCTAGAGATTTCACAGGGGGACCTGAAGCTTTCTTT
TRBJ2-7,TRBD2,TRBV10-3,few,CAISESRASGAYEQYF,TGTGCCATCAGTGAGTCGAGGGCTAGCGGGGCCTACGAGCAGTACTTC
TRBJ2-6,.,TRBV11-2,.,CASREGATGANVLTF,TGTGCCAGCAGGGAAGGAGCAACTGGGGCCAACGTCCTGACTTTC
TRBJ1-1,TRBD1,TRBV7-8,.,CASRSRTGGQMNTEAFF,TGTGCCAGCAGAAGCAGGACAGGAGGTCAAATGAACACTGAAGCTTTCTTT
TRBJ2-7,TRBD1,TRBV18,few,CASSTYGTGYEQYF,TGTGCCAGCTCCACCTATGGGACAGGGTACGAGCAGTACTTC
TRBJ2-2,TRBD2,TRBV20-1,few,CSAQRGPNTGELFF,TGCAGTGCCCAGCGGGGGCCGAACACCGGGGAGCTGTTTTTT
TRBJ2-7,TRBD1,TRBV7-9,few,CASSQADRGLEQYF,TGTGCCAGCAGCCAAGCGGACAGGGGGCTCGAGCAGTACTTC
TRBJ2-7,.,TRBV20-1,.,CSARDQGRHYEQYF,TGCAGTGCTAGAGATCAAGGCCGCCACTACGAGCAGTACTTC
TRBJ2-5,TRBD2,TRBV13,few,CASSPSRLAQETQYF,TGTGCCAGCAGCCCCAGCCGACTAGCCCAAGAGACCCAGTACTTC
TRBJ2-7,.,TRBV14,few,CASSQEGHRDPSYEQYF,TGTGCCAGCAGCCAAGAGGGACACAGGGACCCCTCCTACGAGCAGTACTTC
TRBJ1-3,.,TRBV6-1,few,CASDEGGGNTIYF,TGTGCCAGCGATGAGGGGGGTGGAAACACCATATATTTT
TRBJ1-2,.,TRBV25-1,.,CASSGLGGYTF,TGTGCCAGCAGTGGCCTCGGGGGCTACACCTTC
TRBJ2-1,TRBD1,TRBV11-3,few,CASSSPGGQGVATSSYNEQFF,TGTGCCAGCAGCTCCCCGGGGGGACAGGGGGTCGCGACTAGCTCCTACAATGAGCAGTTCTTC
TRBJ1-1,.,TRBV18,few,CASSPVLTPGRAFF,TGTGCCAGCTCACCAGTTCTTACACCGGGGAGAGCTTTCTTT
TRBJ2-3,TRBD2,TRBV29-1,few,CSAGAGSGVTQYF,TGCAGCGCCGGAGCGGGAAGTGGAGTTACGCAGTATTTT
TRBJ1-1,.,TRBV5-6,few,CASSPGSTNTEAFF,TGTGCCAGCAGCCCGGGAAGCACGAACACTGAAGCTTTCTTT
TRBJ1-1,.,TRBV12-5,.,CASGLDQNTEAFF,TGTGCTAGTGGTTTGGACCAGAACACTGAAGCTTTCTTT